The clone carrying this TCR beta chain came up a few times. The sample originates from a study of OX40 agonist ivuxolimab in advanced cancers. Clones were read by immunoSEQ multiplex PCR, and TCRdb kept only the in-frame ones, dropping some. The sample consists of about 83,000 clones, approximately 88% of them appearing once. The V gene's germline CDR1 is SGHRS and CDR2 YFSETQ. This CDR3 is built from 15 residues. Trimming took off 4 bases at V and 1 base at J, with 15 bases between the two ends. Sequencing used CD4+ or CD8+ T cells sorted from blood, obtained in a trial of the OX40 agonist ivuxolimab. The chain is built from TRBV5-1 and TRBJ2-7, with D perhaps assigned TRBD1 or TRBD2 (5 bases each). The receptor's source is an adult with an advanced solid tumor such as melanoma, head and neck, liver or kidney cancer. The CDR3 nucleotides are TGCGCCAGCAGCCCTGGGACCCTGGGGTCCTACGAGCAGTACTTC. This gives the protein CASSPGTLGSYEQYF.